A selection of T cell receptor beta chains follows, all from one sample in a study of post-analysis software for immune sequencing data. Each CDR3 protein gets one entry after TCRdb re-called the PCR reads with MiXCR. This table has 650,000 to 850,000 distinct CDR3 sequences, about 45% appearing once. The material sequenced was blood. The origin of the receptors is a girl aged 5 to 17 with multiple sclerosis. CDR3s include the opening cysteine and the closing phenylalanine or tryptophan. The order of the fields is J gene, V gene, D gene, clone size, CDR3 protein, CDR3 DNA. A D gene is named only where the DNA matches it firmly. Clone size appears in some rows only: once, few, many, or a class for an expanded clone.

J: TRBJ2-7
V: TRBV20-1
D: TRBD2
size: -
CDR3: CSARPAGGPYEQYF
DNA: TGCAGTGCTCGGCCGGCGGGAGGGCCCTACGAGCAGTACTTC

J: TRBJ2-7
V: TRBV11-2
D: -
size: -
CDR3: CASTRKADRNYEQYF
DNA: TGTGCCAGCACCCGAAAGGCGGATCGGAACTACGAGCAGTACTTC

J: TRBJ2-1
V: TRBV12-3/TRBV12-4
D: -
size: -
CDR3: CASSPHQGNEQFF
DNA: TGTGCCAGCAGTCCCCACCAAGGGAATGAGCAGTTCTTC

J: TRBJ2-7
V: TRBV5-1
D: -
size: -
CDR3: CASSLGPGQMAYEQYF
DNA: TGCGCCAGCAGCTTGGGACCGGGTCAAATGGCCTACGAGCAGTACTTC

J: TRBJ1-2
V: TRBV10-3
D: -
size: -
CDR3: CAISEAGTELNYGYTF
DNA: TGTGCCATCAGTGAGGCAGGCACAGAGCTTAACTATGGCTACACCTTC

J: TRBJ2-7
V: TRBV28
D: TRBD2
size: many
CDR3: CASSAGLAGKSSYEQYF
DNA: TGTGCCAGCAGTGCGGGGCTAGCGGGCAAATCCTCCTACGAGCAGTACTTC

J: TRBJ2-3
V: TRBV12-3/TRBV12-4
D: TRBD1
size: few
CDR3: CASSSVQGGTQYF
DNA: TGTGCCAGCAGTTCCGTACAGGGGGGTACGCAGTATTTT

J: TRBJ1-2
V: TRBV20-1
D: TRBD1
size: -
CDR3: CSAGQGEGGYTF
DNA: TGCAGTGCTGGACAGGGAGAGGGTGGCTACACCTTC

J: TRBJ1-1
V: TRBV12-5
D: -
size: few
CDR3: CASGQGGTEAFF
DNA: TGTGCTAGTGGACAGGGCGGCACTGAAGCTTTCTTT

J: TRBJ2-7
V: TRBV11-1
D: -
size: -
CDR3: CASSLTRVRAYEQYF
DNA: TGTGCCAGCAGCTTAACAAGGGTTAGGGCCTACGAGCAGTACTTC

J: TRBJ1-2
V: TRBV21-1
D: -
size: -
CDR3: CASSPQTADNYGYTF
DNA: TGTGCCAGCAGCCCCCAGACGGCAGATAACTATGGCTACACCTTC

J: TRBJ2-7
V: TRBV30
D: TRBD2
size: few
CDR3: CAWRTLAPTYEQYF
DNA: TGTGCCTGGAGGACACTAGCGCCCACCTACGAGCAGTACTTT

J: TRBJ2-1
V: TRBV29-1
D: TRBD1
size: -
CDR3: CSVEQGVDEQFF
DNA: TGCAGCGTTGAGCAGGGGGTGGATGAGCAGTTCTTC

J: TRBJ2-3
V: TRBV20-1
D: TRBD2
size: -
CDR3: CSARGTSLQTDTQYF
DNA: TGCAGTGCTAGGGGGACTAGCCTTCAGACAGATACGCAGTATTTT

J: TRBJ2-5
V: TRBV29-1
D: TRBD1
size: -
CDR3: CSVDATGTGDLYQETQYF
DNA: TGCAGCGTTGACGCGACCGGGACAGGGGACCTGTACCAAGAGACCCAGTACTTC

J: TRBJ2-1
V: TRBV19
D: -
size: -
CDR3: CASSSDGGFYNEQFF
DNA: TGTGCCAGTAGTTCGGACGGGGGATTCTACAATGAGCAGTTCTTC

J: TRBJ2-7
V: TRBV20-1
D: -
size: -
CDR3: CSVEHIARPNEQYF
DNA: TGCAGTGTCGAGCACATAGCCAGGCCAAATGAGCAGTACTTC

J: TRBJ2-1
V: TRBV30
D: -
size: -
CDR3: CAWTPGRSYNEQFF
DNA: TGTGCCTGGACCCCAGGGAGATCCTACAATGAGCAGTTCTTC

J: TRBJ2-4
V: TRBV28
D: -
size: few
CDR3: CASSVGQPIAKNIQYF
DNA: TGTGCCAGCAGTGTTGGACAGCCAATAGCCAAAAACATTCAGTACTTC

J: TRBJ2-5
V: TRBV24-1
D: TRBD1
size: -
CDR3: CATSDSGGTLQETQYF
DNA: TGTGCCACCAGTGATTCAGGGGGCACACTACAAGAGACCCAGTACTTC

J: TRBJ2-1
V: TRBV20-1
D: -
size: once
CDR3: CSALRGAPNEQFF
DNA: TGCAGTGCTCTCCGTGGAGCACCCAATGAGCAGTTCTTC

J: TRBJ2-7
V: TRBV6-5
D: -
size: few
CDR3: CASSYGGTGSYEQYF
DNA: TGTGCCAGCAGTTATGGCGGGACCGGCTCCTACGAGCAGTACTTC

J: TRBJ2-1
V: TRBV10-1
D: -
size: -
CDR3: CASSVPSRNEQFF
DNA: TGCGCCAGCAGTGTACCTAGCCGAAATGAGCAGTTCTTC

J: TRBJ1-1
V: TRBV29-1
D: TRBD1
size: -
CDR3: CSVEGTGIAFF
DNA: TGCAGCGTTGAAGGGACAGGGATAGCTTTCTTT

J: TRBJ1-1
V: TRBV7-2
D: -
size: -
CDR3: CASTSTREAFF
DNA: TGTGCCAGCACCAGTACCCGGGAAGCTTTCTTT

J: TRBJ1-4
V: TRBV20-1
D: -
size: -
CDR3: CSASPTGYEKLFF
DNA: TGCAGTGCTAGCCCGACCGGTTATGAAAAACTGTTTTTT

J: TRBJ1-5
V: TRBV6-6
D: -
size: few
CDR3: CASSYTRTPEGNQPQHF
DNA: TGTGCCAGCAGTTACACCAGGACACCCGAAGGCAATCAGCCCCAGCATTTT

J: TRBJ2-5
V: TRBV4-3
D: TRBD2
size: -
CDR3: CASSLAGAGQETQDF
DNA: TGCGCCAGCAGCCTAGCGGGAGCGGGTCAAGAGACCCAGGACTTC

J: TRBJ2-1
V: TRBV5-1
D: TRBD2
size: -
CDR3: CASSLRTSGSDEQFF
DNA: TGCGCCAGCAGCTTGCGGACTAGCGGGAGCGATGAGCAGTTCTTC

J: TRBJ2-1
V: TRBV6-5
D: TRBD2
size: -
CDR3: CASNRAGAVNEQFF
DNA: TGTGCCAGCAACCGAGCGGGAGCGGTGAATGAGCAGTTCTTC

J: TRBJ2-1
V: TRBV9
D: -
size: few
CDR3: CASSVVPLGLAAYNEQFF
DNA: TGTGCCAGCAGCGTAGTACCCCTCGGACTTGCGGCCTACAATGAGCAGTTCTTC

J: TRBJ1-1
V: TRBV7-3
D: -
size: -
CDR3: CASSLNPPGTEAFF
DNA: TGTGCCAGCAGCTTAAATCCACCGGGTACTGAAGCTTTCTTT

J: TRBJ2-7
V: TRBV10-3
D: TRBD1
size: -
CDR3: CAISENEGGTAYEQYF
DNA: TGTGCCATCAGTGAGAATGAAGGGGGCACAGCGTACGAGCAGTACTTC

J: TRBJ2-7
V: TRBV4-3
D: TRBD2
size: -
CDR3: CASSQLGLAGGTYEQYF
DNA: TGCGCCAGCAGCCAACTGGGACTAGCGGGAGGCACCTACGAGCAGTACTTC

J: TRBJ2-3
V: TRBV28
D: TRBD1
size: many
CDR3: CASSLESLSGGMADTQYF
DNA: TGTGCCAGCAGTTTAGAGTCCCTATCAGGGGGTATGGCAGATACGCAGTATTTT

J: TRBJ2-1
V: TRBV7-9
D: -
size: -
CDR3: CASSFRRLGGNEQFF
DNA: TGTGCCAGCAGCTTTCGTCGACTAGGAGGCAATGAGCAGTTCTTC

J: TRBJ2-5
V: TRBV20-1
D: -
size: -
CDR3: CSARGPVGQEGQYF
DNA: TGCAGTGCTAGAGGGCCGGTAGGCCAGGAGGGCCAGTACTTC

J: TRBJ1-5
V: TRBV12-3/TRBV12-4
D: TRBD1
size: few
CDR3: CASSSGQGSGAGNQPQHF
DNA: TGTGCCAGCAGTTCCGGACAGGGCTCGGGGGCAGGCAATCAGCCCCAGCATTTT

J: TRBJ2-3
V: TRBV29-1
D: TRBD2
size: -
CDR3: CSVGPLLADAADTQYF
DNA: TGCAGCGTTGGCCCCCTACTAGCGGATGCAGCAGATACGCAGTATTTT

J: TRBJ2-7
V: TRBV12-3/TRBV12-4
D: TRBD1
size: -
CDR3: CASSPGQVSYEQYF
DNA: TGTGCCAGCAGTCCGGGACAGGTATCCTACGAGCAGTACTTC

J: TRBJ2-7
V: TRBV5-1
D: TRBD1
size: few
CDR3: CASSPRDRGDDEQYF
DNA: TGCGCCAGCAGCCCTCGGGACAGGGGTGACGACGAGCAGTACTTC

J: TRBJ2-2
V: TRBV10-3
D: TRBD1
size: -
CDR3: CAISESMPGQFTGELFF
DNA: TGTGCCATCAGTGAGTCGATGCCGGGACAGTTCACCGGGGAGCTGTTTTTT

J: TRBJ2-5
V: TRBV28
D: TRBD1
size: -
CDR3: CASSPGQGEDETQYF
DNA: TGTGCCAGCAGTCCCGGACAGGGGGAGGATGAGACCCAGTACTTC

J: TRBJ2-1
V: TRBV10-3
D: TRBD2
size: -
CDR3: CAISLLAEQKDEQFF
DNA: TGTGCCATCAGTTTACTAGCGGAGCAGAAGGATGAGCAGTTCTTC

J: TRBJ2-5
V: TRBV7-9
D: -
size: once
CDR3: CASSLLSEETQYF
DNA: TGTGCCAGCAGCTTATTGTCGGAAGAGACCCAGTACTTC